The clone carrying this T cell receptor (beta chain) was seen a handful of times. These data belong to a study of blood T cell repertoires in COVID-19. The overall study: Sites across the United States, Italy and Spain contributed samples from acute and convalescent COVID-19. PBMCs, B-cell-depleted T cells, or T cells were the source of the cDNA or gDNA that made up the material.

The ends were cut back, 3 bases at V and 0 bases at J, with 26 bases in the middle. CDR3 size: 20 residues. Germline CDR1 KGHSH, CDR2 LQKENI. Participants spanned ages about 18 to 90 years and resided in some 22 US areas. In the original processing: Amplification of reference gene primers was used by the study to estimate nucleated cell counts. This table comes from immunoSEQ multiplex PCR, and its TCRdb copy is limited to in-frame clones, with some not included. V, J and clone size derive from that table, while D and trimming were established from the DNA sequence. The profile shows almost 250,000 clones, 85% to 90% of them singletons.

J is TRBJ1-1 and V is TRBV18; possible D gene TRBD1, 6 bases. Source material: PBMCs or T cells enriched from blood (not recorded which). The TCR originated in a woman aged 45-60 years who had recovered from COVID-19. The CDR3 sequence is CASSPRGIRERVGLNTEAFF. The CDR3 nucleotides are TGTGCCAGCTCACCCAGGGGTATCAGGGAAAGAGTCGGTCTGAACACTGAAGCTTTCTTT.